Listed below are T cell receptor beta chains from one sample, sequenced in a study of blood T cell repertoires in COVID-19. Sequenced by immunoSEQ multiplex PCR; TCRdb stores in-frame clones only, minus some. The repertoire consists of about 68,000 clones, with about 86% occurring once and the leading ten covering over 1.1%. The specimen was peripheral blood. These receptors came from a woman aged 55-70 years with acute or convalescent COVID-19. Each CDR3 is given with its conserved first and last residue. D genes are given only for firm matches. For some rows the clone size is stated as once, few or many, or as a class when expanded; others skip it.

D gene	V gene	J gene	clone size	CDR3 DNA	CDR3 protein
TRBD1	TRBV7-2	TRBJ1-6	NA	TGTGCCAGCAGCTTAGTAGCGACAGGGTCCTATAATTCACCCCTCCACTTT	CASSLVATGSYNSPLHF
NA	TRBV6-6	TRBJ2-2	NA	TGTGCCAGCAGTTACCTTACCGGGGAGCTGTTTTTT	CASSYLTGELFF
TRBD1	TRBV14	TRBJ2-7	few	TGTGCCAGCAGCCGGAGGGACAGGGTTATAGGGAGGAACGAGCAGTACTTC	CASSRRDRVIGRNEQYF
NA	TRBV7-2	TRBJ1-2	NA	TGTGCCAGCAGCCCCAGACTCCCAGAATATGGCTACACCTTC	CASSPRLPEYGYTF
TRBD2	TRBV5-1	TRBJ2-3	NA	TGCGCCAGCAGCCCGGGACTAGACACGCAGTATTTT	CASSPGLDTQYF
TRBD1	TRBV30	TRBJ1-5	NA	TGTGCCTGGAGTACCGGGACAGGCCGATATAGCAATCAGCCCCAGCATTTT	CAWSTGTGRYSNQPQHF
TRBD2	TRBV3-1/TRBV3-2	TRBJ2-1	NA	TGTGCCAGCAGCCCGGGACTAGCAAATGAGCAGTTCTTC	CASSPGLANEQFF
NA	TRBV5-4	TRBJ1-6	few	TGTGCCAGCAGCCCCGAAGATTACGGAGGACAGATTAATTCACCCCTCCACTTT	CASSPEDYGGQINSPLHF
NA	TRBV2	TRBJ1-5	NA	TGTGCCAGCAGTGTCGATCAGCCCCAGCATTTT	CASSVDQPQHF
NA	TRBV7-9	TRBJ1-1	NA	TGTGCCAGCAGCCCCCGGGAGAACACTGAAGCTTTCTTT	CASSPRENTEAFF
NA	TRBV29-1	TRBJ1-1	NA	TGCAGCGTTGTCGGGCCCCGCGGGATGAACACTGAAGCTTTCTTT	CSVVGPRGMNTEAFF
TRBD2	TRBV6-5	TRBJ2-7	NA	TGTGCCAGCAGTTCCTCCGGGACTATGGACGAGCAGTACTTC	CASSSSGTMDEQYF
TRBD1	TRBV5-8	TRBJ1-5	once	TGTGCCAGCAGCTTGGCGAAGACAGGGGCTCAGCCCCAGCATTTT	CASSLAKTGAQPQHF
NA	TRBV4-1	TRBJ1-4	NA	TGCGCCAGCAGCCAAGATCGGACAGCTAATGAAAAACTGTTTTTT	CASSQDRTANEKLFF
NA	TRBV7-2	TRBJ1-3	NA	TGTGCCAGCAGCATCTCCGGGGTGCGGGCTGGAAACACCATATATTTT	CASSISGVRAGNTIYF
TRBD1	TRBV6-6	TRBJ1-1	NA	TGTGCCAGCACCAATACAGGGGACAGTGAAGCTTTCTTT	CASTNTGDSEAFF
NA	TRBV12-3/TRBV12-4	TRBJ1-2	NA	TGTGCCAGCCTGGGAGCAAACTATGGCTACACCTTC	CASLGANYGYTF
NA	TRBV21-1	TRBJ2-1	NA	TGTGCCAGCAGCAAGACGGGGAGAGTCTCCTACAATGAGCAGTTCTTC	CASSKTGRVSYNEQFF
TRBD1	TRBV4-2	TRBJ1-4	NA	TGTGCCAGCAGCCAAGACCAGGGGGCGCCTGAAAAACTGTTTTTT	CASSQDQGAPEKLFF
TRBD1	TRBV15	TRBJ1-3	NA	TGTGCCACCAGCAAGGGGGCCACCATATATTTT	CATSKGATIYF
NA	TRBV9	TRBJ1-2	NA	TGTGCCAGCAGCGTAGGAGGAGGAGCTAACTATGGCTACACCTTC	CASSVGGGANYGYTF
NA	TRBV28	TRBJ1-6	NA	TGTGCCAGCAGTTTCGGGGACAAGAATTCACCCCTCCACTTT	CASSFGDKNSPLHF
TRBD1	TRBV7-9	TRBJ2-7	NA	TGTGCCAGCAGCTTAGACCGGGACAGAGGTGTCGAGCAGTACTTC	CASSLDRDRGVEQYF
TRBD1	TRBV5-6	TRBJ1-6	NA	TGTGCCAGCAGAGGTTCCACAGGGGGCGCTTCACCCCTCCACTTT	CASRGSTGGASPLHF
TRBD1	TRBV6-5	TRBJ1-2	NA	TGTGCCAGCAGTTCCGGGACAGAATATGGCTACACCTTC	CASSSGTEYGYTF